One TCR beta chain is described in this entry. Trimming cost V 4 bases and J 7 bases, with 14 bases left between them. Germline CDR1 is SGHTA and CDR2 is FQGNSA. This CDR3 is built from 14 residues. Produced via immunoSEQ multiplex PCR; TCRdb's table is partial and in-frame only. The table lists around 4,400 clones, under 75% of them singletons. These data originate in a study of T cell repertoires in ileal Crohn's disease. The chain has TRBV7-2 and TRBJ1-5, with D tentatively TRBD1 (5 bases). The sequenced sample consisted of ileal tissue. This receptor was obtained from an adult with Crohn's disease. Written as DNA, the CDR3 is TGTGCCAGCAGCTCTCAGGGTAGCGGACAGCCCCAGCATTTT. Encoded protein: CASSSQGSGQPQHF. The complete variable domain, with remaining parts taken from reference TRBV7-2 and TRBJ1-5, reads GAGVSQSPSNKVTEKGKDVELRCDPISGHTALYWYRQSLGQGLEFLIYFQGNSAPDKSGLPSDRFSAERTGGSVSTLTIQRTQQEDSAVYLCASSSQGSGQPQHFGDGTRLSIL.